This T cell receptor (beta chain) was obtained from a study of Ad26.COV2.S vaccination and SARS-CoV-2 variants. Overall study: Ad26.COV2.S shots went into the muscle once or twice, 56 days apart. Regarding the study as a whole: People who got the vaccine or the placebo had similar non-spike TCR breadth.

This clone was detected only a few times. Its specificity is unknown. Treatment given: around 19 received Ad26.COV2.S at low or high dose, single or two shots; about 5 received placebo; per-sample allocation not given. Repertoires come from day 63 after the first vaccine or placebo injection. Within Boston, the person who donated was an adult of 18-55 years. With 3 bases clipped from V and 8 bases from J, the junction kept 8 bases outside the gene matches. There are 15 residues in the CDR3. Germline V lookup: CDR1 SEHNR, CDR2 FQNEAQ (reference sequence). The table came from immunoSEQ multiplex PCR; TCRdb's copy has only in-frame clones and leaves some out. The table shows around 250,000 clones, with roughly 85% occurring only once.

The V and J genes are TRBV7-9 and TRBJ1-4; 8 nucleotides align to TRBD1. This clonotype originated in a person aged 18-65 years who received the Ad26.COV2.S COVID-19 vaccine or a placebo. Material: peripheral blood, obtained in a trial of Ad26.COV2.S vaccine versus placebo. DNA for the CDR3: TGTGCCAGCAGCTTGGAGACAGGGGTTAAGGAAAAACTGTTTTTT. This translates into CASSLETGVKEKLFF.